Below, 22 T cell receptor beta chains from the same sample are listed, as sequenced in a study of blood T cell repertoires in COVID-19. Sequencing was performed with immunoSEQ multiplex PCR; in TCRdb, only in-frame clones are kept and a portion is missing. There are approximately 200,000 clones in the sample; 82% occur only once, and 6% to 8% lies in the top ten. The specimen sequenced was peripheral blood. The receptor source for this set is a human donor with acute or convalescent COVID-19. The donor label of this sample is uncertain.

In its sample, this clone was seen a few times. This rearrangement joins TRBV11-2 to TRBJ2-7, with D hard to call. CDR3 size: 14 residues. V lost 5 bases and J lost 3, with 14 bases in between. CDR1 and CDR2 from the germline V gene are SGHAT and FQNNGV. This CDR3 is CASSPDGYYYEQYF. The CDR3 DNA follows: TGTGCCAGCAGCCCCGATGGATACTACTACGAGCAGTACTTC.

The table lists this clone with a count of one. CDR3 sequence: CASSMGLAGASTDTQYF. CDR3 coding DNA: TGCGCCAGCAGCATGGGACTAGCGGGGGCGTCTACAGATACGCAGTATTTT. The rearrangement joins TRBV5-1 to TRBJ2-3; 14 bases line up with TRBD2. Trimming at V came to 4 bases and at J to 3 bases, leaving 7 bases not matched to a gene. The germline V gene encodes CDR1 SGHRS and CDR2 YFSETQ. CDR3 length: 17 residues.

The chain has TRBV7-2 and TRBJ2-5, with TRBD1 matching 9 bases. The length of the CDR3 is 17 residues. The V and J ends lost 3 bases and 3 bases, in that order; junction bases with no gene match: 11. From germline, CDR1 is SGHTA and CDR2 FQGNSA. CDR3 nucleotide sequence: TGTGCCAGCAGCTTCCTCTCAGCCGGGACAGGGAAAGAGACCCAGTACTTC. Its translation: CASSFLSAGTGKETQYF.

The rearrangement joins TRBV7-8 to TRBJ2-7, with TRBD2 as a possible D gene (5 bases). The CDR3 is made up of 12 amino acids. CDR1 and CDR2 from the germline V gene are SGHVS and FQNEAQ. Trimming removed 8 bases at V and 3 bases at J, with 11 bases between. Written as DNA, the CDR3 is TGTGCCAGCGAAGACGGGGACTACGAGCAGTACTTC. Translating gives CASEDGDYEQYF.

V is TRBV27 and J is TRBJ2-3; possible D gene TRBD2, 5 bases. Germline lookup yields CDR1 MNHEY and CDR2 SMNVEV (reference sequence). The ends were cut back, 4 bases at V and 3 bases at J, with 14 bases in the middle. This CDR3 has 15 residues. CDR3 protein: CASSSGGRQTDTQYF. CDR3 nucleotides: TGTGCCAGCAGTTCCGGAGGCCGGCAGACAGATACGCAGTATTTT.

V and J are TRBV25-1 and TRBJ2-7; TRBD1 matches 7 bases. The CDR3 loop spans 15 amino acids. From germline, CDR1 is MGHDK and CDR2 SYGVNS. Germline trimming cut 3 bases from V and 2 bases from J; bases unmatched to any gene: 7. CDR3 protein: CASSDSDRVTYEQYF. CDR3 bases: TGTGCCAGCAGTGACTCCGACAGGGTTACCTACGAGCAGTACTTC.

The genes are TRBV7-8 and TRBJ2-3; 11 nucleotides match TRBD2. Germline CDR1 SGHVS, CDR2 FQNEAQ. The V gene end was trimmed by 2 bases and the J gene end by 3 bases; junction bases not matched to a gene: 7. CDR3 length: 17 amino acids. CDR3 coding DNA: TGTGCCAGCAGCTTATTTACTAGCGGGAGTAGGACAGATACGCAGTATTTT. Its protein product is CASSLFTSGSRTDTQYF. The variable domain in full, with the rest retrieved from reference TRBV7-8 and TRBJ2-3, is GAGVSQSPRYKVAKRGQDVALRCDPISGHVSLFWYQQALGQGPEFLTYFQNEAQLDKSGLPSDRFFAERPEGSVSTLKIQRTQQEDSAVYLCASSLFTSGSRTDTQYFGPGTRLTVL.

V is TRBV23-1 and J is TRBJ2-7; D unclear. Being an ORF, TRBV23-1 has a function that is uncertain. The CDR3 extends over 18 amino acids. Trimming took 0 bases from V and 0 from J, leaving 18 bases between them. The CDR3 DNA reads as TGCGCCAGCAGTCAATCGGTTTGGAGTGGATGTCTCTCCTACGAGCAGTACTTC. This gives the protein CASSQSVWSGCLSYEQYF.

The gene calls are TRBV18 and TRBJ1-1; 10 nucleotides line up with TRBD1. Trimming at V came to 4 bases and at J to 7 bases, leaving 6 bases not matched to a gene. Germline V gene lookup returns CDR1 KGHSH and CDR2 LQKENI. The CDR3 has 14 residues. Here the CDR3 reads CASSQGQGGGEAFF. CDR3 nucleotide sequence: TGTGCCAGCTCACAAGGACAGGGGGGAGGTGAAGCTTTCTTT. Full variable domain (remainder filled in from reference TRBV18 and TRBJ1-1): NAGVMQNPRHLVRRRGQEARLRCSPMKGHSHVYWYRQLPEEGLKFMVYLQKENIIDESGMPKERFSAEFPKEGPSILRIQQVVRGDSAAYFCASSQGQGGGEAFFGQGTRLTVV.

The chain is built from TRBV18 and TRBJ1-4; possibly TRBD1 for D (6 bases). Between the trimmed V and J ends, which lost 4 bases and 4 bases, there was a span of 10 bases. Germline V gives CDR1 KGHSH, CDR2 LQKENI. The CDR3 length is 14 residues. CDR3 nucleotide sequence: TGTGCCAGCTCACTACAGGGAGTTAATGAAAAACTGTTTTTT. Translating it yields CASSLQGVNEKLFF.

The chain has TRBV28 and TRBJ2-3; a weak D match, TRBD1 (6 bases). This CDR3 region has 14 residues. From germline, CDR1 is MDHEN and CDR2 SYDVKM. V lost 4 bases to trimming and J lost 6 bases, with 14 bases between them. The CDR3 DNA sequence: TGTGCCAGCAGTTCTGTAACAGGGCCCGATACGCAGTATTTT. This translates into CASSSVTGPDTQYF. The variable domain in full, completed from reference TRBV28 and TRBJ2-3, reads DVKVTQSSRYLVKRTGEKVFLECVQDMDHENMFWYRQDPGLGLRLIYFSYDVKMKEKGDIPEGYSVSREKKERFSLILESASTNQTSMYLCASSSVTGPDTQYFGPGTRLTVL.

The chain combines TRBV28 with TRBJ1-1; D gene unclear. The CDR3 consists of 14 residues. V lost 3 bases and J lost 0, with 8 bases in between. Germline V gene sequence: CDR1 MDHEN, CDR2 SYDVKM. The CDR3, as DNA: TGTGCCAGCAGTTTCCCACAGATGAACACTGAAGCTTTCTTT. Its protein is CASSFPQMNTEAFF.

The chain carries TRBV6-5 and TRBJ2-3; TRBD1 is a possible D gene (7 bases). Trimming took 5 bases from V and 3 from J, leaving 15 bases between them. The CDR3 has 15 amino acids. CDR1 and CDR2 from the germline V gene are MNHEY and SVGAGI. The chain's CDR3 is CASSTRGVGTDTQYF. The CDR3 bases are TGTGCCAGCAGTACCAGGGGGGTCGGGACAGATACGCAGTATTTT.

The rearrangement links TRBV18 to TRBJ2-6; TRBD2 is a possible D gene (6 bases). The CDR3 consists of 15 residues. Trimming stripped 3 bases from V and 2 bases from J, with 8 bases between. Per the germline V gene, CDR1 is KGHSH and CDR2 is LQKENI. The CDR3 DNA reads TGTGCCAGCTCACCCCCGGGAGCTGGGGCCAACGTCCTGACTTTC. It yields the protein CASSPPGAGANVLTF.

The chain employs TRBV6-6 and TRBJ1-2; D gene uncertain. V lost 5 bases and J lost 6, with 16 bases in between. The germline gives CDR1 MNHNY, CDR2 SVGAGI (reference sequence). The CDR3 sequence is 14 residues long. For the CDR3, the DNA is TGTGCCAGCAGTAGCACGGAGGGTATTGATGGCTACACCTTC. Its translation is CASSSTEGIDGYTF.

Turning to this clone: This sample includes further DNA sequences coding for the same CDR3. The chain combines TRBV5-1 with TRBJ2-2, with no clear D. Trimming stripped 0 bases from V and 1 base from J, with 7 bases between. The CDR3 extends over 15 amino acids. Germline assignment: CDR1 SGHRS and CDR2 YFSETQ. CDR3 amino acids: CASSLGSQNTGELFF. CDR3 coding DNA: TGCGCCAGCAGCTTGGGGAGCCAGAACACCGGGGAGCTGTTTTTT. Drawing the rest from reference TRBV5-1 and TRBJ2-2, the complete variable domain is KAGVTQTPRYLIKTRGQQVTLSCSPISGHRSVSWYQQTPGQGLQFLFEYFSETQRNKGNFPGRFSGRQFSNSRSEMNVSTLELGDSALYLCASSLGSQNTGELFFGEGSRLTVL.

The J gene is TRBJ1-1, the V gene TRBV7-3, with D hard to call. CDR1 SGHTA and CDR2 FQGTGA come from the germline V gene. Trimming removed 1 base at V and 12 bases at J, with 15 bases between. The CDR3 is made up of 13 amino acids. CDR3 sequence (DNA): TGTGCCAGCAGCTTAAATAGTAAAGCCGGGACTTTCTTT. The encoded protein is CASSLNSKAGTFF.

This clone was counted only a few times. V and J are TRBV5-8 and TRBJ1-5, with a weak D call TRBD1 (5 bases). V was clipped by 3 bases and J by 2 bases, with 9 bases between them. Germline values: CDR1 SGHTS, CDR2 YDEGEE. CDR3 length: 14 residues. The CDR3, as DNA: TGTGCCAGCAGCTGGTTGGGGCGCAATCAGCCCCAGCATTTT. Its protein product is CASSWLGRNQPQHF.

The chain couples TRBV5-1 to TRBJ2-1; the match to TRBD2 covers 12 bases. V gave up 4 bases and J gave up 9 bases; unmatched junction bases: 5. This CDR3 has 14 amino acids. The germline CDR1 and CDR2 sequences are SGHRS and YFSETQ. The CDR3 is CASSLTSGSIEQFF. CDR3 nucleotides: TGCGCCAGCAGCCTGACTAGCGGGAGTATTGAGCAGTTCTTC.

The chain recombines TRBV5-8 with TRBJ1-6; tentative D call: TRBD1 (5 bases). The CDR3 extends over 15 amino acids. Trimming removed 4 bases from V and 6 bases from J, with 14 bases in between. Per germline, CDR1 SGHTS and CDR2 YDEGEE. CDR3 nucleotides: TGTGCCAGCAGCCAGCGGGGGGGGTTTAATTCACCCCTCCACTTT. Residues: CASSQRGGFNSPLHF.

This clone was counted ten times or more. This sequence joins TRBV5-1 and TRBJ2-7; 12 positions agree with TRBD1. The CDR3 sequence is 16 residues long. After removal of 4 bases from V and 3 bases from J, the junction contained 8 bases not matched to a gene. The germline V gene has CDR1 SGHRS and CDR2 YFSETQ. The chain's CDR3 is CASSISGTGGDYEQYF. The DNA of the CDR3 is TGCGCCAGCAGCATTTCCGGGACAGGGGGCGACTACGAGCAGTACTTC. The full variable domain, its missing parts supplied by reference TRBV5-1 and TRBJ2-7, is KAGVTQTPRYLIKTRGQQVTLSCSPISGHRSVSWYQQTPGQGLQFLFEYFSETQRNKGNFPGRFSGRQFSNSRSEMNVSTLELGDSALYLCASSISGTGGDYEQYFGPGTRLTVT.

This rearrangement joins TRBV29-1 to TRBJ2-5, with TRBD1 matching over 7 bases. CDR1 and CDR2 from the germline V gene are SQVTM and ANQGSEA. This CDR3 has 13 residues. J gave up 1 base and V 5 bases, and 4 bases lay outside the gene matches. CDR3 in amino acids: CSVRRDSQETQYF. Written as DNA, the CDR3 is TGCAGCGTTCGCCGGGACAGCCAAGAGACCCAGTACTTC.